This T cell receptor (beta chain) stems from a study of cytomegalovirus exposure and HLA in healthy donors. Broader study findings: Researchers catalogued 160 or so TCR beta chains as cytomegalovirus-associated. Reportedly, cytomegalovirus status was diagnosed with high sensitivity and specificity.

On this clone itself: Its matching antigen is unknown.

This table comes from immunoSEQ multiplex PCR, and its TCRdb copy is limited to in-frame clones, with some not included. In the table there are some 120,000 clones, roughly 86% of which are singletons. Germline V gene sequence: CDR1 MNHEY, CDR2 SMNVEV (reference sequence). The CDR3 extends over 16 amino acids. V lost 1 base and J lost 2, with 15 bases in between. Input material: PBMCs. The rearrangement uses TRBV27 and TRBJ2-7; D is perhaps TRBD2 (5 bases). The clonotype comes from a man aged 25-45 years in good health and CMV-seronegative. The CDR3 coding sequence is TGTGCCAGCAGTTTATGGGAGAGGGATCCAACCTACGAGCAGTACTTC. Its protein product is CASSLWERDPTYEQYF.